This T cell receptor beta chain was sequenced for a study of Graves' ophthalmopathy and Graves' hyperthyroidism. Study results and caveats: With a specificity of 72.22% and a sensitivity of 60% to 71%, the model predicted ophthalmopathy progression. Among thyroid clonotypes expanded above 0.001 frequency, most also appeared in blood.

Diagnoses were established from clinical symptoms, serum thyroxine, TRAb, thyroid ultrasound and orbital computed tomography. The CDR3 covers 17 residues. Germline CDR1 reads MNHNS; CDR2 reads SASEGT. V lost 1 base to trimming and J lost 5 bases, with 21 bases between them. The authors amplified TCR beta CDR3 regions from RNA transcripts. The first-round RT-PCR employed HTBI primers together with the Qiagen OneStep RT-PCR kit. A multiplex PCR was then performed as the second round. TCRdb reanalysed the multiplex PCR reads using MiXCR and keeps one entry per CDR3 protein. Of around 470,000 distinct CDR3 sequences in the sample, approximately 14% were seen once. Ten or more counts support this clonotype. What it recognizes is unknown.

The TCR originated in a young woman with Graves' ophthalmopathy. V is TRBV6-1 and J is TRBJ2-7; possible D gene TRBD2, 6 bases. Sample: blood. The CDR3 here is CASSEGLSGVQGHEQYF. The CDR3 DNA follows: TGTGCCAGCAGTGAAGGTTTATCGGGGGTCCAAGGACACGAGCAGTACTTC.